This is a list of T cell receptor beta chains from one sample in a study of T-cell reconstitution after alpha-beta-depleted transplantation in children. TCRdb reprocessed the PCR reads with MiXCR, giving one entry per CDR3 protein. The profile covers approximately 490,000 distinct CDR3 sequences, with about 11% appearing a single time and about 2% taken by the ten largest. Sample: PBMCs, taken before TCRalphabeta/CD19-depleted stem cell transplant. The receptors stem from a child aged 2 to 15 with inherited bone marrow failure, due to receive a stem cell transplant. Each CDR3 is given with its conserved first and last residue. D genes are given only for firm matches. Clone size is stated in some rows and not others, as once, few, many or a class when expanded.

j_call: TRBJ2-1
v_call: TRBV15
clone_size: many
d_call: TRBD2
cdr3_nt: TGTGCCACCAGCAGATTTGATGTTGGGACTAGAGTGAACTTC
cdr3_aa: CATSRFDVGTRVNF

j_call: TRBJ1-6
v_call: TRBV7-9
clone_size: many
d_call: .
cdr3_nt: TGTGCCAGCAGCCTAGGGGCAGGGATGGGTTCACCCCTCCACTTT
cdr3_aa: CASSLGAGMGSPLHF

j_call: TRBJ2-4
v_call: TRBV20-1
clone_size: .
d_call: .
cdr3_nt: TGCAGTGCTATGCAGATGGGGGACATTCAGTACTTC
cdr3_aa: CSAMQMGDIQYF

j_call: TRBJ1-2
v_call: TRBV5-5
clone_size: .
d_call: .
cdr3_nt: TGTGCCAGCAACCCAGTGGCCGCCGGTTCAGTCTATGGCTACACCTTC
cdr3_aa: CASNPVAAGSVYGYTF

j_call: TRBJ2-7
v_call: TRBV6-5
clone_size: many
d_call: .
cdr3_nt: TGTGCCAGCAGTTACGGGAGCGGTTACGAGCAGTACTTC
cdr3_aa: CASSYGSGYEQYF

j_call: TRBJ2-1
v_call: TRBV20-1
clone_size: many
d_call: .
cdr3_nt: TGCAGTGCTAGGTCCCTAGCGATCTCCTACAATGAGCAGTTCTTC
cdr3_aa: CSARSLAISYNEQFF

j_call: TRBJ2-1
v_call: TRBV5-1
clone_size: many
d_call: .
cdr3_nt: TGCGCCAGCAGCTTGGTTTACGACGGCGGTGAGCAGTTCTTC
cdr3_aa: CASSLVYDGGEQFF

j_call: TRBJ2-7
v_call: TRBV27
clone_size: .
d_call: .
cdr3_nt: TGTGCCAGCAGTTTCGGGACGGGTCGCTACGAGCAGTACTTC
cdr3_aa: CASSFGTGRYEQYF

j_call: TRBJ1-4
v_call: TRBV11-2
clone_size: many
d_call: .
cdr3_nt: TGTGCCAGCAGCTTTGGCAGCCTTAATGAAAAACTGTTTTTT
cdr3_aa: CASSFGSLNEKLFF

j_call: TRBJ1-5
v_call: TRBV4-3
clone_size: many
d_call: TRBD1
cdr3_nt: TGCGCCAGCAGTACCGGGACAGGGACAGAACAGCCCCAGCATTTT
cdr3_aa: CASSTGTGTEQPQHF